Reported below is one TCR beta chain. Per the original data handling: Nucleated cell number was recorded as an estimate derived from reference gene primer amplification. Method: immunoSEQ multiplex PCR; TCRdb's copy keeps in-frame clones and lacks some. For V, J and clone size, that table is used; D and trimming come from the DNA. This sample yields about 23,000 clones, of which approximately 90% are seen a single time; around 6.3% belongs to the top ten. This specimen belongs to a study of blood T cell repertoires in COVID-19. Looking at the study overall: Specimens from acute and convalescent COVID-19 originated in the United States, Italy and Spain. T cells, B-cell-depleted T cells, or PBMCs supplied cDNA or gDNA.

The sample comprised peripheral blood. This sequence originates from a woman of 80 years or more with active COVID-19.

CDR3 loop: CASRPPGLAGTGELFF. The CDR3 nucleotides read TGTGCCAGCAGGCCCCCGGGACTAGCGGGAACCGGGGAGCTGTTTTTT. V gene TRBV6-6 combines with J gene TRBJ2-2, with 13 nucleotides matching TRBD2. This CDR3 region has 16 residues. V was pared by 6 bases and J by 5 bases, with 6 bases of the junction left unmatched. In germline, CDR1 is MNHNY, CDR2 SVGAGI (reference sequence).